A selection of T cell receptor beta chains follows, all from one sample in a study of identical twins. Each CDR3 protein is one row after TCRdb ran MiXCR on the 5' RACE reads. This sample has roughly 220,000 distinct CDR3 sequences, with under 8.5% found just once. The same sample was also used in a study of T cells expressing NK-cell markers.

The material sequenced was CD8+ T cells sorted from blood. The receptor source for this set is a woman under 30 in good health. CDR3s leave out the opening cysteine and the closing phenylalanine or tryptophan.

CDR3: ASSGYSGSVNTGELF
V: TRBV9
length: 15

CDR3: AILESGSYEQY
V: TRBV10-3
length: 11

CDR3: ASSYSRDRGSYNEQF
V: TRBV6-5
length: 15

CDR3: ASSQERAGVQETQY
V: TRBV4-2
length: 14

CDR3: ASSWGGETDTQY
V: TRBV5-5
length: 12

CDR3: ATVNAGAGTDTQY
V: TRBV15
length: 13

CDR3: ASTGGPHEQF
V: TRBV12-3/TRBV12-4
length: 10

CDR3: ASSLEGVRF
V: TRBV12-3/TRBV12-4
length: 9

CDR3: ASSQERGSEQY
V: TRBV4-3
length: 11

CDR3: ASSTGLAVQETQY
V: TRBV7-2
length: 13

CDR3: ASSLPSSGNTIY
V: TRBV7-9
length: 12

CDR3: ASSPEGLAGSYEQY
V: TRBV3-1
length: 14

CDR3: ASSFSGNLGEQY
V: TRBV7-9
length: 12

CDR3: ASSGMPGLAEAPGSYNEQF
V: TRBV11-1
length: 19

CDR3: ASSWGVTEAF
V: TRBV5-6
length: 10

CDR3: SATGGGPPETQY
V: TRBV20-1
length: 12

CDR3: ASSLEREGEKLF
V: TRBV7-9
length: 12

CDR3: ASSPQGRGPFYGYT
V: TRBV27
length: 14

CDR3: ASSFSDREDTEAF
V: TRBV12-3/TRBV12-4
length: 13

CDR3: ASSLARPHQETQY
V: TRBV7-8
length: 13